This TCR beta chain derives from a study of T cell responses to AZD1222 COVID-19 vaccine. Points from the study as a whole: Donors, mostly white British, included more females; clonal diversity was possibly underestimated. Nearly half of spike-specific TCRs reportedly target unmutated variant regions. Spike-specific TCR breadth and depth went up after people got two AZD1222 doses.

The CDR3 extends over 15 amino acids. Trimming removed 3 bases from V and 6 bases from J, with 15 bases in between. Germline V gene lookup returns CDR1 MGHDK and CDR2 SYGVNS. Clones were read by immunoSEQ multiplex PCR, and TCRdb kept only the in-frame ones, dropping some. The profile shows roughly 40,000 clones, less than 95% of them singletons. A remark on this clone: Its matching antigen is unknown.

Pooled samples include second doses given at about 4 or 12 weeks. The chain is built from TRBV25-1 and TRBJ1-3; no definite D call. The sample was peripheral blood, taken 28 days after the second AZD1222 dose. The clonotype comes from an adult who received the AZD1222 COVID-19 vaccine. CDR3 protein: CASSDARMYANTIYF. The CDR3 DNA reads as TGTGCCAGCAGTGACGCCAGAATGTATGCAAACACCATATATTTT. The whole variable domain, remainder taken from reference TRBV25-1 and TRBJ1-3, is EADIYQTPRYLVIGTGKKITLECSQTMGHDKMYWYQQDPGMELHLIHYSYGVNSTEKGDLSSESTVSRIRTEHFPLTLESARPSHTSQYLCASSDARMYANTIYFGEGSWLTVV.